This T cell receptor beta chain comes out of a study of shared clonotypes between healthy human individuals. Study background: Each donor's CD8 memory used one plate, CD8 naive two, each CD4 subset three.

Some clones are missing from TCRdb's copy, which holds only in-frame ones; the method was immunoSEQ multiplex PCR. The table has roughly 1 million clones, about three quarters seen once. Germline CDR1 SGHNT, CDR2 YENEEA. Trimming shortened V by 6 bases and J by 1 base, and 6 bases separated the two germline ends. This CDR3 has 13 amino acids. In the CD4+ fraction, cells were divided into CD45RA+ naive and CD45RA-negative memory subsets. This chain uses TRBV11-3 with TRBJ2-2; a possible D gene is TRBD1 (6 bases). Material: memory CD4+ T cells sorted from blood. Subset noted: CD45RA-negative fraction. This TCR was recovered from a man aged 18 to 29 in good health. The CDR3 spells CASRQGNTGELFF. DNA for the CDR3: TGTGCCAGCAGACAGGGGAACACCGGGGAGCTGTTTTTT.